What follows describes a single T cell receptor beta chain. V was shortened by 1 base and J by 7 bases, with 11 bases between the two germline ends. CDR3 length: 14 residues. From germline, CDR1 is LGHDT and CDR2 YNNKEL (reference sequence). Treatment: some 20 received Ad26.COV2.S at low or high dose, single or two shots; 5 received placebo; per-sample allocation not given. Samples analyzed were those drawn on day 63 after the first vaccine or placebo injection. The sample is drawn from a study of Ad26.COV2.S vaccination and SARS-CoV-2 variants. In the study overall: The vaccine Ad26.COV2.S was put into the muscle once, or twice with 56 days between.

Assay used: immunoSEQ multiplex PCR; TCRdb lists only in-frame clones, some missing. The sample records hundreds of thousands of clones, roughly nine tenths being singletons. The sequence was obtained from a person aged 18 to 65 who received the Ad26.COV2.S COVID-19 vaccine or a placebo. The genes are TRBV3-1 (or the pseudogene TRBV3-2) and TRBJ2-1; possible D gene TRBD2, 5 bases. This sample comprised peripheral blood, obtained in a trial of Ad26.COV2.S vaccine versus placebo. The CDR3 sequence: CASSQGVGENEQFF. In DNA, the CDR3 is TGTGCCAGCAGCCAAGGTGTGGGAGAGAATGAGCAGTTCTTC.